One and the same sample provided the 9 T cell receptor beta chains below, sequenced in a study of tumor-infiltrating lymphocytes in localized non-small cell lung cancer (dated by TCRdb to about 2021). Libraries were built with the immunoSEQ multiplex PCR assay. What TCRdb holds here is the immuneACCESS table cut down to in-frame rearrangements. Part of the clones is not present; checked against another copy, under half of the missing clones reflect an unresolved V gene, and the others are unexplained. The table for this sample lists about 25,000 clones; roughly 69% of them were counted only once. About 15% of the sample belongs to the ten largest clones. Source material: lung tumor tissue. These receptors were collected from a human donor with non-small cell lung cancer.

The chain recombines TRBV30 with TRBJ1-5; 8 bases align to TRBD1. The CDR3 spans 18 residues. Germline V gene sequence: CDR1 GTSNPN, CDR2 SVGIG (reference sequence). V lost 1 base and J lost 0; bases outside the gene matches: 11. The CDR3 bases are TGTGCCTGGAGTGCTACCATTCAGGGGGCGAATAGCAATCAGCCCCAGCATTTT. Its protein product is CAWSATIQGANSNQPQHF.

The chain links TRBV4-1 to TRBJ1-2; D remains unclear. Germline V gene data show CDR1 as MGHRA and CDR2 as YSYEKL. V dropped 0 bases and J dropped 8 bases, with 19 bases sitting between them. This CDR3 has 16 residues. CDR3 DNA: TGCGCCAGCAGCCAAGATTCCAGTTCAGGCGGTCGGGGCTACACCTTC. Protein product: CASSQDSSSGGRGYTF.

The chain is built from TRBV7-2 and TRBJ2-7; 12 bases align to TRBD1. V was clipped by 4 bases and J by 6 bases; unmatched bases: 7. From germline, CDR1 is SGHTA and CDR2 FQGNSA. The CDR3 consists of 15 residues. For the CDR3, the DNA is TGTGCCAGCAGCTCTTCCGGGACAGGGGGCATCGAGCAGTACTTC. It codes for CASSSSGTGGIEQYF.

This clone is judged medium-sized. CDR3 residues: CASSLGLGAAHEQYF. The DNA for the CDR3 is TGTGCCAGCAGCTTAGGTTTGGGGGCGGCCCACGAGCAGTACTTC. The chain couples TRBV7-6 to TRBJ2-7; D possibly corresponds to TRBD1 (6 bases). The CDR3 consists of 15 residues. Germline lookup yields CDR1 SGHVS and CDR2 FNYEAQ. V lost 1 base, J lost 5 bases, and 15 bases lay in between. Supplemented by reference TRBV7-6 and TRBJ2-7, the full variable domain reads GAGVSQSPRYKVTKRGQDVALRCDPISGHVSLYWYRQALGQGPEFLTYFNYEAQQDKSGLPNDRFSAERPEGSISTLTIQRTEQRDSAMYRCASSLGLGAAHEQYFGPGTRLTVT.

This rearrangement joins TRBV9 to TRBJ2-1; no clear D. The V end lost 0 bases, the J end lost 2 bases, and 9 bases lay between the germline ends. CDR1 and CDR2 (germline): SGDLS, YYNGEE. The CDR3 is 15 residues long. The CDR3 DNA is TGTGCCAGCAGCGTAGGAGGCGGAGCCTACAATGAGCAGTTCTTC. Translation gives CASSVGGGAYNEQFF.

By sample fraction, this clone is medium-sized. This chain links TRBV6-1 with TRBJ1-1; 8 bases align to TRBD1. The V segment lost 1 base and the J segment 6 bases; nucleotides outside the gene matches: 10. This CDR3 comprises 16 residues. Germline CDR1 is MNHNS and CDR2 is SASEGT. Written as DNA, the CDR3 is TGTGCCAGCAGTGAAGGTTGGACAGGGTGGAGGGCTGAAGCTTTCTTT. Translation gives CASSEGWTGWRAEAFF.

As to this clone: Germline and junction disagree at one end, which may indicate a read error. The chain carries TRBV29-1 and TRBJ2-1; 11 bases line up with TRBD2. The CDR3 is 13 residues long. Looked up from germline, CDR1 is SQVTM and CDR2 is ANQGSEA. The CDR3 reads CTVSGRGVYEQFF. The CDR3 DNA follows: TGCACCGTTAGCGGGAGGGGGGTCTATGAGCAGTTCTTC.

This clone was counted a few times. The chain links TRBV6-4 to TRBJ2-3; 9 positions match TRBD2. Germline CDR1 is MRHNA and CDR2 is SNTAGT. The CDR3 contains 14 residues. The J segment lost 4 bases and the V segment lost 3 bases, leaving 2 bases of the junction unmatched. The CDR3 nucleotides are TGTGCCAGCAGTGATGCGGGAGGGCCAGATACGCAGTATTTT. Amino acid sequence: CASSDAGGPDTQYF.

This rearrangement joins TRBV15 to TRBJ2-3; possible D gene TRBD2, 6 bases. CDR1 is LNHNV, CDR2 YYDKDF, per germline (reference sequence). CDR3 length: 13 residues. Trimming took off 5 bases at V and 9 bases at J, with 15 bases between the two ends. CDR3 nucleotide sequence: TGTGCCACCAGCGAGAGACTAGGCTCAACGCAGTATTTT. Translation gives CATSERLGSTQYF.